This T cell receptor (beta chain) came from a study of blood T cell repertoires in COVID-19. Study in general: Acute-phase and convalescent COVID-19 samples originated in the United States, Italy and Spain. Sources were T cells, B-cell-depleted T cells, or PBMCs; the material itself was cDNA or gDNA.

In the study's own analysis: Estimates of nucleated cell counts were drawn from the amplification of reference gene primers. The protocol was immunoSEQ multiplex PCR, while the TCRdb copy is restricted to in-frame clones and leaves out a portion. V, J and clone size derive from that table, while D and trimming were established from the DNA sequence. The sample holds under 250,000 clones, around 80% seen once. V was pared by 2 bases and J by 3 bases, with 7 bases between. The CDR3 runs 13 residues. This clone was seen a single time. Sequences were obtained from peripheral blood. The J gene is TRBJ1-1, the V gene TRBV12-3 or TRBV12-4, with D unresolved. The sequence was collected from a woman in her 50s with acute or convalescent COVID-19. In DNA, the CDR3 is TGTGCCAGCAGTTTAAGCGGGGACACTGAAGCTTTCTTT. Translating gives CASSLSGDTEAFF.